This T cell receptor (beta chain) was documented in a study of blood T cells in healthy people across ages. PCR was performed a second time for roughly 7 to 11 cycles using a sample-barcoded 5' primer and a J-beta primer mix. Each CDR3 protein gets one entry after TCRdb re-called the 5' RACE reads with MiXCR. The sample has 550,000 to 800,000 distinct CDR3 sequences, approximately 30% seen once. The TCR originated in a woman aged 80 or over in good health. Input material: blood.

The CDR3 loop reads CASSHGGRGTEAFF. CDR3 DNA sequence: TGTGCCAGCAGCCATGGGGGTAGAGGGACTGAAGCTTTCTTT. This chain joins TRBV14 and TRBJ1-1, with a weak D call TRBD1 (5 bases). Trimming pared 3 bases from V and 5 bases from J, leaving 13 bases between. Germline V gene lookup returns CDR1 SGHDN and CDR2 FVKESK. The CDR3 has 14 residues.